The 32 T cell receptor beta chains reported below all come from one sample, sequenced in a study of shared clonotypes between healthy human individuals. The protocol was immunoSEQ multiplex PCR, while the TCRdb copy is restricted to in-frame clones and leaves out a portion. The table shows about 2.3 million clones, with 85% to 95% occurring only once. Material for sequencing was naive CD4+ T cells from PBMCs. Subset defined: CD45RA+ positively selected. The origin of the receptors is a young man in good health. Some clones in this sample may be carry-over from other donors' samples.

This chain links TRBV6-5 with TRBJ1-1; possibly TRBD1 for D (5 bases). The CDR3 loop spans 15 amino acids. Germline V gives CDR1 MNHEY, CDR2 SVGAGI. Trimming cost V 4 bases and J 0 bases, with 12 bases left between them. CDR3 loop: CASSSRTRMNTEAFF. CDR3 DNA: TGTGCCAGCAGTTCGCGGACAAGAATGAACACTGAAGCTTTCTTT.

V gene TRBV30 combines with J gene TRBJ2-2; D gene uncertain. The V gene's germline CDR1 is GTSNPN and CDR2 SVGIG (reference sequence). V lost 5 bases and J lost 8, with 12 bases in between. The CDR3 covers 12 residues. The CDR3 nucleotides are TGTGCCTGGGTCCCATACAGTGGGGAGCTGTTTTTT. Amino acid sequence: CAWVPYSGELFF.

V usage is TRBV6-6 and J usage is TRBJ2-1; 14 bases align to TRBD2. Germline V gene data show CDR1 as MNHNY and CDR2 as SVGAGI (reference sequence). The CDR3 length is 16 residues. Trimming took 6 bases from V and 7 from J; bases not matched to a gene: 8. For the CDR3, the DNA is TGTGCCAGCAGGCGACTAGCGGGAGGGCCAGCTAATGAGCAGTTCTTC. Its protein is CASRRLAGGPANEQFF.

This CDR3 reads CASRGRDGPYGYTF. The CDR3 DNA follows: TGTGCCAGCAGGGGAAGGGACGGCCCCTATGGCTACACCTTC. V is TRBV6-1 and J is TRBJ1-2; D possibly corresponds to TRBD1 (5 bases). CDR3 length equals 14 residues. V shed 6 bases and J shed 4 bases, with 15 bases lying between them. The germline V gene has CDR1 MNHNS and CDR2 SASEGT.

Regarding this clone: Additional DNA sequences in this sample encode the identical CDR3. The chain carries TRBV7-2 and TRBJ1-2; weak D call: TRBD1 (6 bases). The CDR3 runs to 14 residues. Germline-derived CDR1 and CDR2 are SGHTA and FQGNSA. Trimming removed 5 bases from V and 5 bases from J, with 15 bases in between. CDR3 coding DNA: TGTGCCAGCAGCCTAACTACAGGGTATTATGGCTACACCTTC. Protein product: CASSLTTGYYGYTF.

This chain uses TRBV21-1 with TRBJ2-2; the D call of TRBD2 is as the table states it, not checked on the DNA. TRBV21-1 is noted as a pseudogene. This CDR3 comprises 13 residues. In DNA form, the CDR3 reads TGTGCCAGCCGACTAGCGGCCACCGGGGAGCTGTTTTTT. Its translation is CASRLAATGELFF.

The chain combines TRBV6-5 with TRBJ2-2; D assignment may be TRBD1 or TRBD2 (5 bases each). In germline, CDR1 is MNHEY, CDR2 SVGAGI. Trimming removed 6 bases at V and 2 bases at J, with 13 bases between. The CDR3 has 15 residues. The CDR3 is CASRPKRTNTGELFF. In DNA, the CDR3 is TGTGCCAGCAGGCCTAAGCGGACAAACACCGGGGAGCTGTTTTTT.

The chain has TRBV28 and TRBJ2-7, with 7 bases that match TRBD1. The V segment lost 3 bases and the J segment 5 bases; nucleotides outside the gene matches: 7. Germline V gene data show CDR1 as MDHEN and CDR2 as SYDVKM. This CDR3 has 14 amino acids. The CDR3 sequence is CASSFRRGSHEQYF. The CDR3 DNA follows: TGTGCCAGCAGTTTCCGCAGGGGGTCCCACGAGCAGTACTTC.

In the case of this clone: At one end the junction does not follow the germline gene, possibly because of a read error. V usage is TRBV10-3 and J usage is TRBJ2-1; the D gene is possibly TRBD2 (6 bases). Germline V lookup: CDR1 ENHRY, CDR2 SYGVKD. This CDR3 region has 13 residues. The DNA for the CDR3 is TGTGCCATCAGTCAGTCGGGGGAGCATGAGCAGTTCTTC. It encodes CAISQSGEHEQFF.

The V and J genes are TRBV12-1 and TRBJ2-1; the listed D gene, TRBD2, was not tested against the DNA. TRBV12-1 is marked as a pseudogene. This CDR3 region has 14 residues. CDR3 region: CASPPGGAHNEQFF. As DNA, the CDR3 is TGTGCCAGCCCACCCGGGGGGGCCCACAATGAGCAGTTCTTC.

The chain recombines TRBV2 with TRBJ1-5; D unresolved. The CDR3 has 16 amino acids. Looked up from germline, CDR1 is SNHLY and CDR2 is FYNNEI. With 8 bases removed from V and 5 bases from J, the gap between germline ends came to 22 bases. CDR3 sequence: CASRRGGLGEYQPQHF. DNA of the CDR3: TGTGCCAGCCGTCGGGGAGGACTGGGAGAATATCAGCCCCAGCATTTT. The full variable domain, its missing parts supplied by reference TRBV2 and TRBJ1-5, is EPEVTQTPSHQVTQMGQEVILRCVPISNHLYFYWYRQILGQKVEFLVSFYNNEISEKSEIFDDQFSVERPDGSNFTLKIRSTKLEDSAMYFCASRRGGLGEYQPQHFGDGTRLSIL.

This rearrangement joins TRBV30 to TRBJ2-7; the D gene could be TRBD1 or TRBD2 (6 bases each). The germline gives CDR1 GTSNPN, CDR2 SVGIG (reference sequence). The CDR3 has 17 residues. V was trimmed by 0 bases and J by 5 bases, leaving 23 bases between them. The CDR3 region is CAWSVSGKGGPFHEQYF. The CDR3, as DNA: TGTGCCTGGAGTGTGTCAGGCAAGGGGGGTCCGTTCCACGAGCAGTACTTC.

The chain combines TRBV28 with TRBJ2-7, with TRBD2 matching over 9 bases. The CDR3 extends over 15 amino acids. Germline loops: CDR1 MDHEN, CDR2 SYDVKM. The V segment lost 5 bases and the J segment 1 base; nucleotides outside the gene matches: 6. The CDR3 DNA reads TGTGCCAGCAGTCCCGCGGGAGGGCGGTCCTACGAGCAGTACTTC. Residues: CASSPAGGRSYEQYF.

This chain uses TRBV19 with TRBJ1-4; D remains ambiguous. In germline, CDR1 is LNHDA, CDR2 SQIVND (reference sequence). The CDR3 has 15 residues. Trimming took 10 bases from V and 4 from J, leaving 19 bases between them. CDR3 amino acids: CATVDGSSINEKLFF. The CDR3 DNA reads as TGTGCCACGGTCGATGGGAGCAGTATTAATGAAAAACTGTTTTTT. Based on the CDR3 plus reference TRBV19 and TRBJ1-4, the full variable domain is DGGITQSPKYLFRKEGQNVTLSCEQNLNHDAMYWYRQDPGQGLRLIYYSQIVNDFQKGDIAEGYSVSREKKESFPLTVTSAQKNPTAFYLCATVDGSSINEKLFFGSGTQLSVL.

Written as DNA, the CDR3 is TGTGCCAGCAGCCAAGCCGGGGTAAACACCGGGGAGCTGTTTTTT. Translated, it gives CASSQAGVNTGELFF. The genes are TRBV4-2 and TRBJ2-2; D is possibly TRBD2 (5 bases). Per germline, CDR1 LGHNA and CDR2 YNFKEQ. This CDR3 region has 15 residues. V was cut by 1 base and J by 2 bases, with 8 bases left in between.

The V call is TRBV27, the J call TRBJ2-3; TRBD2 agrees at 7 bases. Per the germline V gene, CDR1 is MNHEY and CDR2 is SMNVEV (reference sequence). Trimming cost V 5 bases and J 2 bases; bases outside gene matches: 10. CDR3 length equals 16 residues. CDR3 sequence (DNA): TGTGCCAGCAGTCGCATTCCGAGCGGGAACACAGATACGCAGTATTTT. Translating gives CASSRIPSGNTDTQYF.

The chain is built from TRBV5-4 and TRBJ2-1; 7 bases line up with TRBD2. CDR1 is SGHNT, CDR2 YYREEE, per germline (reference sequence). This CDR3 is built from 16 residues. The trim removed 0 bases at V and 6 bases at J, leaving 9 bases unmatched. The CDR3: CASSLVSGTRGNEQFF. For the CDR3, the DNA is TGTGCCAGCAGCTTGGTCAGCGGGACCCGGGGCAATGAGCAGTTCTTC.

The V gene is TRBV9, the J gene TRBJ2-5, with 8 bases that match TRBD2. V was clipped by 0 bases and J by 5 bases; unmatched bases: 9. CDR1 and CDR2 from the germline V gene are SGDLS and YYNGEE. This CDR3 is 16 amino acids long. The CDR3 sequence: CASSVAGGSGSETQYF. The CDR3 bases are TGTGCCAGCAGCGTAGCTGGTGGGAGCGGGAGCGAGACCCAGTACTTC.

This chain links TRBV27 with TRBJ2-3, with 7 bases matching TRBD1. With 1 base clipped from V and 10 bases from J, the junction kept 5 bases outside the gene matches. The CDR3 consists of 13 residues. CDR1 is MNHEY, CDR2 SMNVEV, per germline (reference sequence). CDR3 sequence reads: CASSLFDRDPQYF. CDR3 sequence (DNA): TGTGCCAGCAGTTTATTTGACAGGGATCCGCAGTATTTT.

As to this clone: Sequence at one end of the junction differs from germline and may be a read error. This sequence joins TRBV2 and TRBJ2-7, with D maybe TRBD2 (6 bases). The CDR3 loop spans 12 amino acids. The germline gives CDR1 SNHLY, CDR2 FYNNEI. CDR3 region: CASRDPLAPWGF. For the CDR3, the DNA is TGTGCCAGCAGGGACCCTCTAGCGCCCTGGGGATTC.

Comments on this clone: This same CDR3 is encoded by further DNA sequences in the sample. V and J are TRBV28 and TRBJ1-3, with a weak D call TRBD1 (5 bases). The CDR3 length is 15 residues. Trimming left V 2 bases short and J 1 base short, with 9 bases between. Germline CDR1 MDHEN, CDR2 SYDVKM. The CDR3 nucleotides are TGTGCCAGCAGTTTAACCGGGGCATCTGGAAACACCATATATTTT. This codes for CASSLTGASGNTIYF.

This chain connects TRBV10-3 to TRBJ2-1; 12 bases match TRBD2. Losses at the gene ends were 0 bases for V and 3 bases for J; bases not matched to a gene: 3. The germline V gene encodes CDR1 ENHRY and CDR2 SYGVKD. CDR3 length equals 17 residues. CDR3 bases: TGTGCCATCAGTGAGTCTAGGACTAGCGGGAACTACAATGAGCAGTTCTTC. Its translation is CAISESRTSGNYNEQFF.

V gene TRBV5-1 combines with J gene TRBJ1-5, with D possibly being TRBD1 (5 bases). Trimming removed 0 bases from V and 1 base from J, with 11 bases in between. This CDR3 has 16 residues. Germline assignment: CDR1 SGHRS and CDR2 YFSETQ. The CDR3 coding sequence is TGCGCCAGCAGCTTGGTTGGGGGTTCGAGCAATCAGCCCCAGCATTTT. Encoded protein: CASSLVGGSSNQPQHF.

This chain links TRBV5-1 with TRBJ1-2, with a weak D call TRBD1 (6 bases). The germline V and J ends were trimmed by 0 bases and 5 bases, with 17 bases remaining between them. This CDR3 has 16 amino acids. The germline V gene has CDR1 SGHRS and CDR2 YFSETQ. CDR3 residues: CASSLDPLDRAYGYTF. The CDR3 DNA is TGCGCCAGCAGCTTGGACCCCCTGGACAGAGCTTATGGCTACACCTTC.

The CDR3 here is CSVEIGRPSYEQYF. DNA for the CDR3: TGCAGCGTTGAAATTGGAAGGCCCAGCTACGAGCAGTACTTC. The chain is built from TRBV29-1 and TRBJ2-7, with no clear D. Between the trimmed V and J ends, which lost 2 bases and 3 bases, there was a span of 14 bases. This CDR3 comprises 14 residues. The germline V gene has CDR1 SQVTM and CDR2 ANQGSEA.

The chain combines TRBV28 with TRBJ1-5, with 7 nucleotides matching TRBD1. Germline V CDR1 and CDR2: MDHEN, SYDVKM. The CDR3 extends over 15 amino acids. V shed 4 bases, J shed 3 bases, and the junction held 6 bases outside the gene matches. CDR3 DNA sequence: TGTGCCAGCAGTTCCCCGACAGGGACCAATCAGCCCCAGCATTTT. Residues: CASSSPTGTNQPQHF.

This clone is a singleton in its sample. The CDR3 region is CASSLARGYTSTDTQYF. As DNA, the CDR3 is TGCGCCAGCAGCTTGGCCAGGGGGTACACTAGCACAGATACGCAGTATTTT. This chain joins TRBV5-1 and TRBJ2-3, with TRBD1 matching over 7 bases. CDR3 length: 17 amino acids. Germline lookup yields CDR1 SGHRS and CDR2 YFSETQ. V shed 0 bases and J 0 bases; nucleotides not matched to a gene: 7.

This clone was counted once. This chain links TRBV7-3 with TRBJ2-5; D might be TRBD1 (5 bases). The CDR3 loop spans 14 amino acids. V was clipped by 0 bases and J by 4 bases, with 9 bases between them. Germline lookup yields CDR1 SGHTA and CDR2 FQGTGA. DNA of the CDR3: TGTGCCAGCAGCTTAACACCAGGGCGAGAGACCCAGTACTTC. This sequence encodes CASSLTPGRETQYF. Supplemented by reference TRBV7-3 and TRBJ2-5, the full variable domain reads GAGVSQTPSNKVTEKGKYVELRCDPISGHTALYWYRQSLGQGPEFLIYFQGTGAADDSGLPNDRFFAVRPEGSVSTLKIQRTERGDSAVYLCASSLTPGRETQYFGPGTRLLVL.

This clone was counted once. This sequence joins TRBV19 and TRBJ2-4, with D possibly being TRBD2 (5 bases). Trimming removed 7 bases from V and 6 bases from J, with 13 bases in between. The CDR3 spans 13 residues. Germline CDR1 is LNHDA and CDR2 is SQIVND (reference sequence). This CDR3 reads CASTSTGGNIQYF. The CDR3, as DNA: TGTGCCAGTACTTCGACCGGAGGAAACATTCAGTACTTC.

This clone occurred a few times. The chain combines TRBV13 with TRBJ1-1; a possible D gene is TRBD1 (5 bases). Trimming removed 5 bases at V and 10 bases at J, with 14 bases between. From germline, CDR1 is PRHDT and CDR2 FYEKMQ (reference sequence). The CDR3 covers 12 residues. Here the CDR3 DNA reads TGTGCCAGCAGCCCCGGGGACCGCACAGCTTTCTTT. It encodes CASSPGDRTAFF.

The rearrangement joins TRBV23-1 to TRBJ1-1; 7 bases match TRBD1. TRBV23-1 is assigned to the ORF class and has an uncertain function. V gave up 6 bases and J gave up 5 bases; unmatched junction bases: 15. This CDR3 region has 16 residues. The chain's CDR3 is CASSDSGYRGSTEAFF. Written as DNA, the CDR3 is TGCGCCAGCAGCGACTCAGGATACAGGGGTTCGACTGAAGCTTTCTTT.

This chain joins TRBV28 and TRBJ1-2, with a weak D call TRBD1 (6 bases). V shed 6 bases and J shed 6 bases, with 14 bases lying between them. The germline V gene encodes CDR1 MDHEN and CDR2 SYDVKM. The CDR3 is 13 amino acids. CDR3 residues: CASSRPGVHGYTF. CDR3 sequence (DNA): TGTGCCAGCAGCCGTCCAGGGGTTCATGGCTACACCTTC.